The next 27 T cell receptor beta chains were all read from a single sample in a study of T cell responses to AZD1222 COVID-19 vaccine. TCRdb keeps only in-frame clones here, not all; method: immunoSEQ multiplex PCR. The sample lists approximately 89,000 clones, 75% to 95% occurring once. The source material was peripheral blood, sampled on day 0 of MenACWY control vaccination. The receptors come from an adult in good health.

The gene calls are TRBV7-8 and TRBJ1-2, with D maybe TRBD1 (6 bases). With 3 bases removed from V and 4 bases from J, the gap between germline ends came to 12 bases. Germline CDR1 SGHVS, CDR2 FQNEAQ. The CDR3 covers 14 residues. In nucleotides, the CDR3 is TGTGCCAGCAGCTTCCGGGGGCAAAGCTATGGCTACACCTTC. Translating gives CASSFRGQSYGYTF.

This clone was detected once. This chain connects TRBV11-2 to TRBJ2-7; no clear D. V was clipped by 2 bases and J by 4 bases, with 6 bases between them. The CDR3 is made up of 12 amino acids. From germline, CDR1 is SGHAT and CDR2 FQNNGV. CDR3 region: CASSLWKYEQYF. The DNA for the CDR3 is TGTGCCAGCAGCTTATGGAAGTACGAGCAGTACTTC.

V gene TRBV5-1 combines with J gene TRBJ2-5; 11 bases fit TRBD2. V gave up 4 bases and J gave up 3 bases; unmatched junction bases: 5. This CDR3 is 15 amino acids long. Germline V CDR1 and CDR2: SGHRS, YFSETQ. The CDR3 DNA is TGCGCCAGCAGCCCTATGGGACTAGCGGAAGAGACCCAGTACTTC. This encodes CASSPMGLAEETQYF.

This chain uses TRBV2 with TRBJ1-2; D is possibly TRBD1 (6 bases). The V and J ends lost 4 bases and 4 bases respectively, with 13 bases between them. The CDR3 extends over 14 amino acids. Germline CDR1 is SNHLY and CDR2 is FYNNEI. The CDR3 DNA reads TGTGCCAGCAGTGCCCGGACAGAGAGCTATGGCTACACCTTC. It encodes CASSARTESYGYTF.

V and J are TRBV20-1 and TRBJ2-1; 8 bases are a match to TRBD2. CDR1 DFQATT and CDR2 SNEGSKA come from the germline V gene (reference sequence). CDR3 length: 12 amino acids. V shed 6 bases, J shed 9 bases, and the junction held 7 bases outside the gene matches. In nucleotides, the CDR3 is TGCAGTGCAAGTAGCGGGATGGGTGAGCAGTTCTTC. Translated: CSASSGMGEQFF.

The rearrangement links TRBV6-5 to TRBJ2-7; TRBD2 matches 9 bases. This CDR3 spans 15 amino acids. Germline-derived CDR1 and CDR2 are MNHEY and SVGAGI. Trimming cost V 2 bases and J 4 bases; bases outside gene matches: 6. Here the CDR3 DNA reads TGTGCCAGCAGTTACGCGGCTAGCGGGGCTTACGAGCAGTACTTC. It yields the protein CASSYAASGAYEQYF.

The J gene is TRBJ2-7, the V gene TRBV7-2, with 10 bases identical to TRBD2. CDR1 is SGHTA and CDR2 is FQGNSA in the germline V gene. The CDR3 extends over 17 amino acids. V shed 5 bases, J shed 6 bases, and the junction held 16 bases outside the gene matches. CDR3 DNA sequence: TGTGCCAGCAGCCCCCGGGGGGCTAGCGGGAGTGATCGCGAGCAGTACTTC. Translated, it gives CASSPRGASGSDREQYF.

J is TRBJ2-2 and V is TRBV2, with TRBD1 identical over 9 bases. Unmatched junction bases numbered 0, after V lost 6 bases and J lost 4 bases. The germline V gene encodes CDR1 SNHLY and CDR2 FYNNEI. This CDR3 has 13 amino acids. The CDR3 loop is CASRTGGTGELFF. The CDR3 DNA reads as TGTGCCAGCAGGACAGGGGGCACCGGGGAGCTGTTTTTT.

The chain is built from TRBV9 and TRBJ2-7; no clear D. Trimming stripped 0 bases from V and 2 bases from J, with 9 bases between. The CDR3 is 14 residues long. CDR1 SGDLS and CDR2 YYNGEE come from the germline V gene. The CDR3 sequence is CASSVDVGTYEQYF. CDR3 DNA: TGTGCCAGCAGCGTAGACGTGGGGACCTACGAGCAGTACTTC.

The CDR3 region is CASSFLGDGPTREQYF. The CDR3 nucleotides are TGTGCCAGCAGCTTCTTAGGGGATGGGCCTACGAGGGAGCAGTACTTC. The V and J genes are TRBV5-6 and TRBJ2-7; D is perhaps TRBD1 (5 bases). The V gene's germline CDR1 is SGHDT and CDR2 YYEEEE. This CDR3 is built from 16 residues. With 2 bases removed from V and 7 bases from J, the gap between germline ends came to 22 bases.

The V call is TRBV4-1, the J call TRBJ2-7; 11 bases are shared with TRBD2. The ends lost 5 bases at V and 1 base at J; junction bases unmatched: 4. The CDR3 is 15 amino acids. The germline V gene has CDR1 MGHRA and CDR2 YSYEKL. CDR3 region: CASSFGTSGSYEQYF. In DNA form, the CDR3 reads TGCGCCAGCAGCTTCGGGACTAGCGGTTCCTACGAGCAGTACTTC.

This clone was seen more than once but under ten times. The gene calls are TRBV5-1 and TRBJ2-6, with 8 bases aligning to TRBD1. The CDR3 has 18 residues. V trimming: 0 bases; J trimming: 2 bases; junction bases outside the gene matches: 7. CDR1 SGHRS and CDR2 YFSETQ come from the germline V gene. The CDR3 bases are TGCGCCAGCAGCTTGGCCGGGACAGGTCGTACTGGGGCCAACGTCCTGACTTTC. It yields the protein CASSLAGTGRTGANVLTF.

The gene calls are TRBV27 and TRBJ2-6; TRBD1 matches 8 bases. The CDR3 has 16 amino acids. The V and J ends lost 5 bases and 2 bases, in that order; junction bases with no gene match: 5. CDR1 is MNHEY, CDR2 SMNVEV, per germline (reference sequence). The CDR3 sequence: CASSADRVPGANVLTF. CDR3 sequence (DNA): TGTGCCAGCAGTGCGGACAGGGTACCTGGGGCCAACGTCCTGACTTTC.

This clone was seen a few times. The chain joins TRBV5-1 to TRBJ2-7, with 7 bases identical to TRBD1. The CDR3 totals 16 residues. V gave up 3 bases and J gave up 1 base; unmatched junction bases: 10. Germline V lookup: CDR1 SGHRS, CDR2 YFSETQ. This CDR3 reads CASSSSRQGGSYEQYF. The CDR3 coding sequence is TGCGCCAGCAGCTCCTCCCGACAGGGTGGTTCCTACGAGCAGTACTTC. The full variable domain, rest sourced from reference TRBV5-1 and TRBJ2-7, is KAGVTQTPRYLIKTRGQQVTLSCSPISGHRSVSWYQQTPGQGLQFLFEYFSETQRNKGNFPGRFSGRQFSNSRSEMNVSTLELGDSALYLCASSSSRQGGSYEQYFGPGTRLTVT.

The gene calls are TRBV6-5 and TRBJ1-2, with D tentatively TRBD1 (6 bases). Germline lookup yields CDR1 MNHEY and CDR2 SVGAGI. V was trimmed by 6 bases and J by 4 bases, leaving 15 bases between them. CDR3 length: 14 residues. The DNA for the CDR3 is TGTGCCAGCAGGTTACAGGGCCCTGGCTATGGCTACACCTTC. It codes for CASRLQGPGYGYTF.

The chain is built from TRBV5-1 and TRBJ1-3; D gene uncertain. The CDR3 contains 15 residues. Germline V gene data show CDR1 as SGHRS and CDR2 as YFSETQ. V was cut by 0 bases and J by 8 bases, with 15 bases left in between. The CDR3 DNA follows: TGCGCCAGCAGCTTGGCTCTGGCAAGCGCGGACACCATATATTTT. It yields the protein CASSLALASADTIYF.

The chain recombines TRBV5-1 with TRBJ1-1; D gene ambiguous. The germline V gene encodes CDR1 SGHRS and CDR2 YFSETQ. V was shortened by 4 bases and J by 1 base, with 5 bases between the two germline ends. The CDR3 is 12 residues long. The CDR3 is CASSRGNTEAFF. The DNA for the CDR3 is TGCGCCAGCAGCCGGGGGAACACTGAAGCTTTCTTT.

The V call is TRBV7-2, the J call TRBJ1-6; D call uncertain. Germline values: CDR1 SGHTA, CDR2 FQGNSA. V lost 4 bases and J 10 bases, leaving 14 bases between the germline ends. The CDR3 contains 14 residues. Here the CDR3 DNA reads TGTGCCAGCAGCTCGGGCCAAGCGGTATCACCCCTCCACTTT. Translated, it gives CASSSGQAVSPLHF.

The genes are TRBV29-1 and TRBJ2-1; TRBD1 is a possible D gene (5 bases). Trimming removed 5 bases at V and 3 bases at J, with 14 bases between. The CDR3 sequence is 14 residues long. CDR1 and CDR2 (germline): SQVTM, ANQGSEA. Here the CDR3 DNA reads TGCAGCGTTTACGAGGACAAGATCTACAATGAGCAGTTCTTC. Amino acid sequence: CSVYEDKIYNEQFF.

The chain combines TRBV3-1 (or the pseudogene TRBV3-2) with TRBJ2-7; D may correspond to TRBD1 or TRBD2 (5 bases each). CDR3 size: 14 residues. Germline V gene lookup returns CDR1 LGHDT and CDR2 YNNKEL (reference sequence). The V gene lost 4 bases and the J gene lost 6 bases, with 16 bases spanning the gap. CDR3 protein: CASSRGSRAREQYF. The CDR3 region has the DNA TGTGCCAGCAGCCGGGGGTCTAGAGCCCGCGAGCAGTACTTC.

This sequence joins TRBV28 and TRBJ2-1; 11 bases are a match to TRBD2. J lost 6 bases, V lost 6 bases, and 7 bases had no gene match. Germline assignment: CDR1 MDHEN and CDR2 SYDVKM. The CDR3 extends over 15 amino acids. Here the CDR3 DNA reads TGTGCCAGCAGATATAGCGGGAGGGCGGGCAATGAGCAGTTCTTC. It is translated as CASRYSGRAGNEQFF.

This chain's CDR3 is CASSMFNNEQFF. The CDR3 DNA is TGTGCCAGTAGTATGTTCAACAATGAGCAGTTCTTC. The rearrangement joins TRBV19 to TRBJ2-1; no clear D. The CDR3 has 12 residues. The germline V and J ends were trimmed by 3 bases and 5 bases, with 5 bases remaining between them. CDR1 and CDR2 from the germline V gene are LNHDA and SQIVND (reference sequence).

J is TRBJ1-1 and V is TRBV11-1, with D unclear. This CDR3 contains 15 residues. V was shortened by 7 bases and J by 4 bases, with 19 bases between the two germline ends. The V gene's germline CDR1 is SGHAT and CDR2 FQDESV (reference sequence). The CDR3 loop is CASTLFTGEGTEAFF. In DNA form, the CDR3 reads TGTGCCAGCACCCTATTCACCGGGGAAGGCACTGAAGCTTTCTTT.

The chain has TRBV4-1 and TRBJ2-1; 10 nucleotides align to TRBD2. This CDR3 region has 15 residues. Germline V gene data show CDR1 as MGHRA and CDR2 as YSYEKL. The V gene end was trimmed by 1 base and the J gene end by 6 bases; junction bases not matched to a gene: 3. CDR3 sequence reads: CASSQAGLAANEQFF. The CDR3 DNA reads TGCGCCAGCAGCCAAGCCGGACTAGCGGCCAATGAGCAGTTCTTC.

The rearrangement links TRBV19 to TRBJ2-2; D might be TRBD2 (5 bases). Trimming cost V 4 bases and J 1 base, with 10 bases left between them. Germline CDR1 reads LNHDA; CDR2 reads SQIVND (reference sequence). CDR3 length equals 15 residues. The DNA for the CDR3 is TGTGCCAGTAGTAGCCTCGAGGGGAACACCGGGGAGCTGTTTTTT. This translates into CASSSLEGNTGELFF.

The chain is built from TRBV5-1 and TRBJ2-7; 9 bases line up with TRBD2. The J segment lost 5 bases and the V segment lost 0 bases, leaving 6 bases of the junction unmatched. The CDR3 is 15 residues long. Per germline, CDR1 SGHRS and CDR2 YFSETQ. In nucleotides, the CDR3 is TGCGCCAGCAGCTTGGTTGGCGGGAGGGCCGACGAGCAGTACTTC. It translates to CASSLVGGRADEQYF.

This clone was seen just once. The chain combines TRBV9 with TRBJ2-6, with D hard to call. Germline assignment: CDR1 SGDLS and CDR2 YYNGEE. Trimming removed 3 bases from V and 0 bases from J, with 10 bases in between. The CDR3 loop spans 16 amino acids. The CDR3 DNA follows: TGTGCCAGCAGCGGGGCTGGCAGCTCTGGGGCCAACGTCCTGACTTTC. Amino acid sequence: CASSGAGSSGANVLTF.